The rows below give T cell receptor beta chains drawn from one sample of a study of shared clonotypes between healthy human individuals. Here immunoSEQ multiplex PCR was the method, and the copy in TCRdb shows in-frame clones only, minus some. This sample has approximately 240,000 clones, with 60% to 70% found just once. The sequencing input was memory CD4+ T cells sorted from blood. The receptors derive from a young man in good health. The CDR3 runs from the conserved cysteine through the conserved F or W. The D gene is left open where the match is weak. Clone size is shown for a subset of rows, as once, few, many or a class of expanded clone.

j_gene,abundance,v_gene,d_gene,CDR3nt,CDR3aa
TRBJ1-1,once,TRBV29-1,TRBD1,TGCAGCGTTGAAACCGACAGGGCATTAACTGAAGCTTTCTTT,CSVETDRALTEAFF
TRBJ2-1,NA,TRBV7-3,NA,TGTGCCAGCAGCCCATACTCTTTGGGCATCTCCTACAATGAGCAGTTCTTC,CASSPYSLGISYNEQFF
TRBJ2-7,NA,TRBV6-5,NA,TGTGCCAGCAGTTACTCGAGGGTACGACACTACGAGCAGTACTTC,CASSYSRVRHYEQYF
TRBJ2-2,NA,TRBV6-1,TRBD1,TGTGCCAGCATCACGGGACAGGGCTGGACCGGGGAGCTGTTTTTT,CASITGQGWTGELFF
TRBJ2-1,NA,TRBV4-2,NA,TGTGCCAGCAGCCAGGATGGGACTGGGACCGGCTCCTACAATGAGCAGTTCTTC,CASSQDGTGTGSYNEQFF
TRBJ2-1,NA,TRBV29-1,TRBD1,TGCAGCGTTATCTCCGGGACAGGGTACAATGAGCAGTTCTTC,CSVISGTGYNEQFF
TRBJ2-7,few,TRBV18,NA,TGTGCCAGCTCACCACACCTAGATGACGAGCAGTACTTC,CASSPHLDDEQYF
TRBJ2-2,NA,TRBV4-3,NA,TGCGCCAGCAGCCGTACCGGGGAGCTGTTTTTT,CASSRTGELFF
TRBJ1-1,once,TRBV27,TRBD1,TGTGCCAGTAGCCCAGGGGGTAGGATGACGACTGAAGCTTTCTTT,CASSPGGRMTTEAFF
TRBJ2-1,NA,TRBV25-1,NA,TGTGCCAGCAGTGATAATCCTAACTCCTACAATGAGCAGTTCTTC,CASSDNPNSYNEQFF
TRBJ2-1,NA,TRBV5-1,NA,TGCGCCAGCAGTATCTCGGGCCTCAACAATGAGCAGTTCTTC,CASSISGLNNEQFF
TRBJ2-2,NA,TRBV27,NA,TGTGCCAGCAGGACAAAATCGAACACCGAGGAGCTGTTTTTT,CASRTKSNTEELFF
TRBJ1-4,NA,TRBV6-1,NA,TGTGCCAGCAGTGATATCTGGGGGGGTAATGAAAAACTGTTTTTT,CASSDIWGGNEKLFF
TRBJ1-4,NA,TRBV25-1,TRBD1,TGTGCCAGCAAACCCCAGGGGGGACGGAATGAAAAACTGTTTTTT,CASKPQGGRNEKLFF
TRBJ1-5,NA,TRBV28,NA,TGTGCCAGCAGTGATGGGAGGGTTGGGAATCAGCCCCAGCATTTT,CASSDGRVGNQPQHF
TRBJ1-5,few,TRBV6-5,NA,TGTGCCAGCAGGGTTGCTATCAATCAGCCCCAGCATTTT,CASRVAINQPQHF
TRBJ2-3,once,TRBV7-8,NA,TGTGCCAGCAGCTTATTAGGGGACACAGATACGCAGTATTTT,CASSLLGDTDTQYF
TRBJ2-1,NA,TRBV5-1,TRBD2,TGCGCCAGCACTCCCGGGACTAGCGGGAGACATGAGCAGTTCTTC,CASTPGTSGRHEQFF
TRBJ2-1,few,TRBV14,TRBD2,TGTGCCAGCAGCCAATTTTTATTAGCGGGAGCACACAATGAGCAGTTCTTC,CASSQFLLAGAHNEQFF
TRBJ1-1,NA,TRBV7-9,NA,TGTGCCAGCAGCTTAGTTCAGAGACCTGAAGCTTTCTTT,CASSLVQRPEAFF
TRBJ1-2,NA,TRBV7-9,NA,TGTGCCAGCAGCTTAGCTAAGACACGCGGCTACACCTTC,CASSLAKTRGYTF
TRBJ2-1,NA,TRBV18,TRBD1,TGTGCCAGCTCACCCCCAGGGGGTCGGTCCTACAATGAGCAGTTCTTC,CASSPPGGRSYNEQFF
TRBJ1-1,few,TRBV4-1,NA,TGCGCCAGCAGCCAAGCTCAAAGGGAATCAAACACTGAAGCTTTCTTT,CASSQAQRESNTEAFF
TRBJ2-5,NA,TRBV28,NA,TGTGCCAGCAGTTTTCCCTTGTGGGGGAGGGAGACCCAGTACTTC,CASSFPLWGRETQYF
TRBJ2-5,NA,TRBV28,NA,TGTGCCAGCACCTCCACAGGGAGGATGGAGACCCAGTACTTC,CASTSTGRMETQYF
TRBJ1-5,NA,TRBV2,NA,TGTGCCAGCAGAAAGACGGACCATAGCAATCAGCCCCAGCATTTT,CASRKTDHSNQPQHF
TRBJ1-2,NA,TRBV5-8,NA,TGTGCCAGCAGTTATTCGGGCAGGAACTATGGCTACACCTTC,CASSYSGRNYGYTF
TRBJ2-7,NA,TRBV30,NA,TGTGCCTGGAGTGTTCGGGACTACGAGCAGTACTTC,CAWSVRDYEQYF
TRBJ2-7,NA,TRBV11-2,NA,TGTGCCAGCAGCTCGCCTCGGGGAGCCTACGAGCAGTACTTC,CASSSPRGAYEQYF
TRBJ2-3,NA,TRBV6-1,NA,TGTGCCTCCTCTGGGGGGCTTAGCACAGATACGCAGTATTTT,CASSGGLSTDTQYF
TRBJ2-1,NA,TRBV9,TRBD2,TGTGCCAGCAACCCGGGACTAGTAGACAATGAGCAGTTCTTC,CASNPGLVDNEQFF
TRBJ2-1,few,TRBV7-9,NA,TGTGCCAGCAGCTTAGCGGGTACTGGTGAGCAGTTCTTC,CASSLAGTGEQFF
TRBJ2-1,NA,TRBV29-1,TRBD1,TGCAGCGGCGGGGGTCATGGGACAGGGAATAAAAATGAGCAGTTCTTC,CSGGGHGTGNKNEQFF
TRBJ2-2,NA,TRBV11-2,NA,TGTGCCAGCAGCTTAGTTAGGTACACCGGGGAGCTGTTTTTT,CASSLVRYTGELFF
TRBJ1-2,once,TRBV5-4,NA,TGTGCCAGCAGCTTGCCCGGCAGGGTTGGCTACACCTTC,CASSLPGRVGYTF
TRBJ2-1,NA,TRBV29-1,NA,TGCAGCGTTGTTCTCGTGTGGGCTCCCAACAATGAGCAGTTCTTC,CSVVLVWAPNNEQFF
TRBJ2-1,NA,TRBV7-6,NA,TGTGCCAGCAGCCCCGGGCGGAGCGCGGACACCGAGCAGCAGTTCTTC,CASSPGRSADTEQQFF
TRBJ1-5,few,TRBV7-9,TRBD1,TGTGCCAGCAGCTTAGCGGGGATCGGGACAGGGGAGACTCAGCCCCAGCATTTT,CASSLAGIGTGETQPQHF
TRBJ1-5,few,TRBV5-8,NA,TGTGCCAGCAGCTTGGCAGGGATATCAGGCAATCAGCCCCAGCATTTT,CASSLAGISGNQPQHF
TRBJ1-5,NA,TRBV5-6,NA,TGTGCCAGCAGCGGGGGGCCAAATCAGCCCCAGCATTTT,CASSGGPNQPQHF
TRBJ2-6,NA,TRBV6-1,NA,TGTGCCAGCAGGATTCCCCCCCCTGGGGCCAACGTCCTGACTTTC,CASRIPPPGANVLTF
TRBJ2-7,NA,TRBV5-4,TRBD2,TGTGCCAGCAGCGGGGGACTAGCGGGAGTTAGGTACTTC,CASSGGLAGVRYF
TRBJ2-2,few,TRBV5-4,TRBD2,TGTGCCAGCAGTAACCAGGGAGGGACCGGGGAGCTGTTTTTT,CASSNQGGTGELFF
TRBJ2-5,once,TRBV5-1,TRBD2,TGCGCCAGCAGCTTGGCAGCTAGCGGCAAAGAGACCCAGTACTTC,CASSLAASGKETQYF
TRBJ1-5,NA,TRBV7-2,NA,TGTGCCAGCAGCTTAATGGGACTAGGTAATCAGCCCCAGCATTTT,CASSLMGLGNQPQHF
TRBJ1-2,NA,TRBV2,NA,TGTGCCAGCAGTGAATCAGGACCGAGCTACACCTTC,CASSESGPSYTF
TRBJ1-2,NA,TRBV11-2,NA,TGTGCCAGCAGCTTATTCAGGGACGTTGGGGTCTATGGCTACACCTTC,CASSLFRDVGVYGYTF
TRBJ2-1,NA,TRBV7-6,NA,TGTGCCAGCAGCTTAACGGGAGTATCGAATGAGCAGTTCTTC,CASSLTGVSNEQFF
TRBJ1-2,few,TRBV7-9,NA,TGTGCCAGCAGATATACTAAAGGCTACACCTTC,CASRYTKGYTF
TRBJ1-1,once,TRBV28,NA,TGTGCCAGCAGTTTTCAGGATGAAGCTTTCTTT,CASSFQDEAFF
TRBJ2-3,NA,TRBV7-6,NA,TGTGCCAGCACATTAAGTGGGTTTGGCACAGATACGCAGTATTTT,CASTLSGFGTDTQYF
TRBJ1-4,NA,TRBV14,NA,TGTGCCAGCAGCCCACAGGCCCATAGAGGAAAACTGTTTTTT,CASSPQAHRGKLFF
TRBJ1-4,many,TRBV5-5,NA,TGTGCCAGCAGCCCCGGGGCGGCCTATGAAAAACTGTTTTTT,CASSPGAAYEKLFF
TRBJ1-3,NA,TRBV5-6,NA,TGTGCCAGCAGCTCTACCCGGACCGCTGGAAACACCATATATTTT,CASSSTRTAGNTIYF
TRBJ2-2,NA,TRBV7-3,NA,TGTGCCAGCAGCTTAGACCAGACCGGGGAGCTGTTTTTT,CASSLDQTGELFF